This T cell receptor beta chain was captured in a study of tumor-infiltrating lymphocytes in primary liver carcinoma. From around 18-30 mg of unsorted bulk tissue, DNA and RNA were co-extracted together. Patients underwent surgical resection for primary liver carcinoma. Study-wide points: Tumor-blood pairs (like tumor-adjacent pairs) overlapped less than tumor region pairs did. Tumors carried a top-250-clone fraction significantly exceeding that of blood (p = 0.039). Representation across all five tumor regions was limited to only about 7-25% of top clones.

For this clonotype: Its matching antigen is unknown. Without the conserved terminal phenylalanine or tryptophan, this CDR3 likely stems from a read error.

A constant-region primer primed TCR beta cDNA synthesis from about 0.55 ug of total RNA. Libraries for TCR beta were built through three nested multiplex PCR rounds, which together made up a slightly modified ARM-PCR procedure. In the first two PCR rounds, TRBV1-TRBV30 forward primers were paired with a C-beta reverse primer, and each round lasted roughly 9 cycles. TCRdb re-derived calls from the multiplex PCR reads in MiXCR, one entry per CDR3 protein. The data show 20,000 to 25,000 distinct CDR3 sequences, 75% to 80% seen once. CDR3 size: 16 residues. The sequencing sample was made of liver tumor tissue from sampling region 1. Sample subset: tumor region T1, superior pole. The chain carries TRBV12-3 or TRBV12-4 and TRBJ2-5; perhaps D is TRBD1 or TRBD2 (5 bases each). The sequence was collected from a woman aged 25-40 years with primary liver carcinoma and hepatitis B virus infection. CDR3 sequence: CASSLSPWGSVETQYL. CDR3 bases: TGTGCTAGCAGTTTAAGCCCATGGGGGTCGGTGGAGACCCAGTACCTC.